The 11 T cell receptor beta chains below were found in one sample sequenced in a study of T cells in Graves' hyperthyroidism and ophthalmopathy. What was amplified from RNA transcripts were TCR beta CDR3 regions. A first-round RT-PCR of the TCR CDR3 used the HTBI primer set. TCRdb ran MiXCR on the multiplex PCR reads and lists one entry per CDR3 protein. The table lists roughly 640,000 distinct CDR3 sequences, 15% to 20% of them singletons. Sequencing was done on a sample of blood. The receptors here all came from a woman aged 40 to 49 with Graves' ophthalmopathy.

This clonotype was seen a handful of times. This rearrangement joins TRBV28 to TRBJ1-1, with TRBD1 as a possible D gene (5 bases). The CDR3 contains 15 residues. V gave up 3 bases and J gave up 1 base, with 12 bases separating them. Germline loops: CDR1 MDHEN, CDR2 SYDVKM. This chain's CDR3 is CASSFGGEGNTEAFF. In nucleotides, the CDR3 is TGTGCCAGCAGTTTTGGGGGGGAAGGGAACACTGAAGCTTTCTTT. Together with reference TRBV28 and TRBJ1-1, the CDR3 gives the full variable domain: DVKVTQSSRYLVKRTGEKVFLECVQDMDHENMFWYRQDPGLGLRLIYFSYDVKMKEKGDIPEGYSVSREKKERFSLILESASTNQTSMYLCASSFGGEGNTEAFFGQGTRLTVV.

As concerns this clonotype: A single base separates this from a much larger clone, so it may be a read error. The V gene is TRBV20-1, the J gene TRBJ1-1, with a possible D match to TRBD1 (5 bases). Germline-derived CDR1 and CDR2 are DFQATT and SNEGSKA (reference sequence). The V end was cut by 5 bases, the J end by 0 bases, with 16 bases between. The CDR3 loop spans 15 amino acids. The CDR3 DNA reads as TGCAGTGCTGAAGTTGGGGGGGGGGTGAACACTGAAGCTTTCTTT. Its translation: CSAEVGGGVNTEAFF.

This clonotype was recorded at least ten times. The V call is TRBV6-1, the J call TRBJ1-6; D not certain. V gave up 6 bases and J gave up 7 bases, with 13 bases separating them. Germline V CDR1 and CDR2: MNHNS, SASEGT. The CDR3 has 14 residues. CDR3 loop: CASSPGRSNSPLHF. DNA for the CDR3: TGTGCCAGCAGCCCAGGACGGAGCAATTCACCCCTCCACTTT.

V and J are TRBV6-1 and TRBJ1-5; no definite D call. Trimming left V 6 bases short and J 2 bases short, with 11 bases between. CDR1 and CDR2 from the germline V gene are MNHNS and SASEGT. This CDR3 is 14 amino acids long. The CDR3 DNA sequence: TGTGCCAGCAGCTACACCCGCGGCAATCAGCCCCAGCATTTT. Residues: CASSYTRGNQPQHF.

J is TRBJ2-5 and V is TRBV5-1; 16 bases are a match to TRBD2. CDR3 length equals 18 residues. With V trimmed by 3 bases and J by 5 bases, 10 bases remained unmatched. Germline V gene lookup returns CDR1 SGHRS and CDR2 YFSETQ. In DNA form, the CDR3 reads TGCGCCAGCAGCTCTGGGACTAGCGGGGGGGCCGTCAGCGAGACCCAGTACTTC. This translates into CASSSGTSGGAVSETQYF.

The rearrangement links TRBV18 to TRBJ2-1, with 8 bases identical to TRBD1. This CDR3 has 16 amino acids. Per germline, CDR1 KGHSH and CDR2 LQKENI. The V segment lost 1 base and the J segment 9 bases; nucleotides outside the gene matches: 11. CDR3 sequence: CASSPLQGARYVEQFF. In DNA form, the CDR3 reads TGTGCCAGCTCACCACTTCAGGGGGCCCGCTACGTTGAGCAGTTCTTC.

V usage is TRBV20-1 and J usage is TRBJ1-6; 7 nucleotides match TRBD1. Losses at the gene ends were 7 bases for V and 6 bases for J; bases not matched to a gene: 9. The CDR3 is 14 amino acids. Germline loops: CDR1 DFQATT, CDR2 SNEGSKA (reference sequence). The CDR3 reads CSVYRGGTNSPLHF. The CDR3 DNA sequence: TGCAGTGTTTACAGGGGTGGGACTAATTCACCCCTCCACTTT.

This clonotype was counted only a few times. One base away lies a much larger clone, so this may be a sequencing read error. The J gene is TRBJ2-3, the V gene TRBV20-1; 11 positions match TRBD2. V trimming: 4 bases; J trimming: 2 bases; junction bases outside the gene matches: 5. This CDR3 is built from 15 residues. Germline CDR1 reads DFQATT; CDR2 reads SNEGSKA (reference sequence). CDR3 region: CSANPGLAVTDTQYF. The CDR3 DNA follows: TGCAGTGCTAACCCGGGACTAGCGGTCACAGATACGCAGTATTTT.

This clonotype turned up a few times. The chain combines TRBV10-3 with TRBJ1-2, with unresolved D. Looked up from germline, CDR1 is ENHRY and CDR2 is SYGVKD. V dropped 5 bases and J dropped 0 bases, with 16 bases sitting between them. This CDR3 spans 16 amino acids. CDR3 region: CAISLGPDGANYGYTF. The CDR3 DNA reads TGTGCCATCAGTTTAGGTCCGGACGGGGCTAACTATGGCTACACCTTC.

The V call is TRBV9, the J call TRBJ2-7, with D possibly matching TRBD2 (6 bases). The germline V gene has CDR1 SGDLS and CDR2 YYNGEE. CDR3 size: 16 residues. Trimming cost V 3 bases and J 3 bases, with 19 bases left between them. CDR3 in DNA: TGTGCCAGCAGCGAATATCACGATGCCGGGAGCTACGAGCAGTACTTC. This encodes CASSEYHDAGSYEQYF.

Ten or more counts support this clonotype. The rearrangement joins TRBV7-9 to TRBJ2-3; D remains unclear. V lost 1 base and J 6 bases, leaving 11 bases between the germline ends. Germline V gives CDR1 SEHNR, CDR2 FQNEAQ (reference sequence). CDR3 length: 14 amino acids. CDR3 sequence: CASSLGSVPDTQYF. As DNA, the CDR3 is TGTGCCAGCAGCTTAGGCTCCGTCCCGGATACGCAGTATTTT.